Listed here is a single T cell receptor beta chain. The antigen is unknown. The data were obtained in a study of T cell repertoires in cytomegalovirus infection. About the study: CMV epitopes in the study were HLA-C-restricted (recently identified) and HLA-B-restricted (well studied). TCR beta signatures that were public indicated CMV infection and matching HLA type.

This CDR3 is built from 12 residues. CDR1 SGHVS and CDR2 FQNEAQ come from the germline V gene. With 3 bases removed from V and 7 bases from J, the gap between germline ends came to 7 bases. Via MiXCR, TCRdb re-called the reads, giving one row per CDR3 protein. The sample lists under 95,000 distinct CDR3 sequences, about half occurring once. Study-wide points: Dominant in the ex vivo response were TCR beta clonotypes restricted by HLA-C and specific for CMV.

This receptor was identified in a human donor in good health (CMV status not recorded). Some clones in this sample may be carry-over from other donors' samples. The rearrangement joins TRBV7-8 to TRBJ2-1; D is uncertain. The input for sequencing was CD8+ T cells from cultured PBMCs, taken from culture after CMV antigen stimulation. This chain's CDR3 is CASSFWGNEQFF. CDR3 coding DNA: TGTGCCAGCAGCTTCTGGGGTAATGAGCAGTTCTTC.